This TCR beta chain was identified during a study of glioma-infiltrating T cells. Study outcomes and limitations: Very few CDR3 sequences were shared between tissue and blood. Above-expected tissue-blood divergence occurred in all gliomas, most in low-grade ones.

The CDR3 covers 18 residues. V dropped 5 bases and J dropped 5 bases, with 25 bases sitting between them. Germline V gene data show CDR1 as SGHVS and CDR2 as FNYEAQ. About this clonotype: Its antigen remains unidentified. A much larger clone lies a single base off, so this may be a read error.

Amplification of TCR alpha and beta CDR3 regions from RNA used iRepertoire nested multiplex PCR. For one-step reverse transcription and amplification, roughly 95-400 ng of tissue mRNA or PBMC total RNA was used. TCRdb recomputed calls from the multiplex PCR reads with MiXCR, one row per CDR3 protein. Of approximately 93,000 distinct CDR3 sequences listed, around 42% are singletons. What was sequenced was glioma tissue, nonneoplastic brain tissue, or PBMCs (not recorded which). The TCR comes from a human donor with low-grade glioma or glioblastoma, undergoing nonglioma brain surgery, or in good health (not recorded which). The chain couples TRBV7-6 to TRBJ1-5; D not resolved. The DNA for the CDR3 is TGTGCCAGCAGCCCATTCCCGCTCACGCTAGGCTCTTATCAGCCCCAGCATTTT. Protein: CASSPFPLTLGSYQPQHF.